The 27 T cell receptor beta chains given below trace back to one sample, sequenced in a study of human T cells and chemical hapten exposure. From the RACE reads, TCRdb called clonotypes with MiXCR, one entry per CDR3 protein. The sample includes about 80,000 distinct CDR3 sequences, approximately 15% of them seen just once. Time point here: pre-sensitization, week 0. Treatment denoted: therapeutic diphenylcyclopropenone sensitization with weekly scalp DPC. This material consisted of whole blood, taken in connection with sensitization to the hapten diphenylcyclopropenone (DPC). These receptors came from a woman aged 45-65 years with alopecia areata. Some clones in this sample may be carry-over from other donors' samples.

This rearrangement joins TRBV19 to TRBJ2-1; D not certain. CDR1 is LNHDA and CDR2 is SQIVND in the germline V gene (reference sequence). The CDR3 has 12 residues. The V gene lost 5 bases and the J gene lost 8 bases, with 10 bases spanning the gap. The CDR3 coding sequence is TGTGCCAGTAGTTACGCGACCTATGAGCAGTTCTTC. This translates into CASSYATYEQFF.

This clonotype turned up a few times. The chain has TRBV7-2 and TRBJ2-1; D might be TRBD1 (6 bases). V was cut by 5 bases and J by 6 bases, with 17 bases left in between. This CDR3 region has 15 residues. CDR1 is SGHTA, CDR2 FQGNSA, per germline. The CDR3 coding sequence is TGTGCCAGCAGCCCCGCCGGGTGGGACATCAATGAGCAGTTCTTC. Protein: CASSPAGWDINEQFF.

In its sample, this clonotype was seen many times. The chain combines TRBV20-1 with TRBJ2-1; TRBD2 aligns across 10 bases. CDR1 is DFQATT and CDR2 is SNEGSKA in the germline V gene (reference sequence). V lost 2 bases, J lost 5 bases, and 0 bases stayed unmatched. The CDR3 runs to 13 residues. Here the CDR3 reads CSARTSGDNEQFF. The CDR3, as DNA: TGCAGTGCTAGAACTAGCGGGGACAATGAGCAGTTCTTC.

There are a few counts of this clonotype. The chain couples TRBV11-2 to TRBJ2-1; the D is unclear. The V gene lost 5 bases and the J gene lost 4 bases, with 12 bases spanning the gap. The CDR3 extends over 14 amino acids. Germline-derived CDR1 and CDR2 are SGHAT and FQNNGV. CDR3 nucleotides: TGTGCCAGCAGCCCGCAAGTTACTTACAATGAGCAGTTCTTC. Protein: CASSPQVTYNEQFF.

This clonotype was observed a handful of times. The gene calls are TRBV29-1 and TRBJ2-5, with D uncertain. From germline, CDR1 is SQVTM and CDR2 ANQGSEA. V lost 1 base and J lost 1, with 4 bases in between. The CDR3 is 12 amino acids. CDR3 DNA: TGCAGCGTTGAAGGGGGCCAAGAGACCCAGTACTTC. Protein: CSVEGGQETQYF.

This chain connects TRBV5-1 to TRBJ2-1, with D tentatively TRBD2 (5 bases). The length of the CDR3 is 15 residues. The V end was cut by 4 bases, the J end by 5 bases, with 16 bases between. Germline CDR1 SGHRS, CDR2 YFSETQ. In nucleotides, the CDR3 is TGCGCCAGCAGCCTCCCCGTGACTAACGACAATGAGCAGTTCTTC. Protein product: CASSLPVTNDNEQFF. The complete variable domain, with remaining parts taken from reference TRBV5-1 and TRBJ2-1, reads KAGVTQTPRYLIKTRGQQVTLSCSPISGHRSVSWYQQTPGQGLQFLFEYFSETQRNKGNFPGRFSGRQFSNSRSEMNVSTLELGDSALYLCASSLPVTNDNEQFFGPGTRLTVL.

This clonotype was counted between two and nine times. The CDR3 region is CASSSPGPTSYQETQYF. The DNA of the CDR3 is TGTGCCAGCAGTTCCCCCGGCCCGACAAGCTACCAAGAGACCCAGTACTTC. This rearrangement joins TRBV28 to TRBJ2-5; D remains ambiguous. The CDR3 length is 17 residues. Trimming cost V 4 bases and J 0 bases, with 18 bases left between them. CDR1 MDHEN and CDR2 SYDVKM come from the germline V gene.

This clonotype was seen more than once but under ten times. The chain employs TRBV3-1 and TRBJ2-1; D is ambiguous. The CDR3 has 11 residues. Germline lookup yields CDR1 LGHDT and CDR2 YNNKEL (reference sequence). Trimming took 5 bases from V and 13 from J, leaving 12 bases between them. The CDR3 sequence: CASSWSRSQFF. In DNA form, the CDR3 reads TGTGCCAGCAGCTGGTCCCGGTCCCAGTTCTTC.

The V call is TRBV7-9, the J call TRBJ1-5, with D uncertain. Germline V gene sequence: CDR1 SEHNR, CDR2 FQNEAQ (reference sequence). Between the trimmed V and J ends, which lost 1 base and 4 bases, there was a span of 2 bases. This CDR3 is built from 12 residues. The CDR3: CASSLDNQPQHF. The CDR3 DNA reads TGTGCCAGCAGCTTAGATAATCAGCCCCAGCATTTT.

This clonotype was seen at least ten times. The genes are TRBV5-4 and TRBJ2-5; the match to TRBD2 covers 14 bases. The V gene's germline CDR1 is SGHNT and CDR2 YYREEE (reference sequence). The CDR3 is made up of 16 amino acids. After removal of 4 bases from V and 5 bases from J, the junction contained 7 bases not matched to a gene. DNA for the CDR3: TGTGCCAGCAGCGGGGGGACTAGCGGGAGTGAGGAGACCCAGTACTTC. Protein: CASSGGTSGSEETQYF. The variable domain in full, with the rest retrieved from reference TRBV5-4 and TRBJ2-5, is ETGVTQSPTHLIKTRGQQVTLRCSSQSGHNTVSWYQQALGQGPQFIFQYYREEENGRGNFPPRFSGLQFPNYSSELNVNALELDDSALYLCASSGGTSGSEETQYFGPGTRLLVL.

This clonotype showed up many times. The rearrangement joins TRBV7-2 to TRBJ2-3; TRBD1 or TRBD2 may be the D gene (7 bases each). The CDR3 runs to 15 residues. Trimming shortened V by 5 bases and J by 10 bases, and 22 bases separated the two germline ends. CDR1 is SGHTA, CDR2 FQGNSA, per germline. The CDR3 region has the DNA TGTGCCAGCAGCCCGATTCCCAGGGGGGGCGGATCGCAGTATTTT. Protein product: CASSPIPRGGGSQYF.

The V gene is TRBV28, the J gene TRBJ1-2; 7 positions match TRBD1. This CDR3 comprises 14 residues. V lost 7 bases to trimming and J lost 3 bases; unmatched junction nucleotides: 8. CDR1 MDHEN and CDR2 SYDVKM come from the germline V gene. DNA for the CDR3: TGTGCCAGCAAACCGGGACAGCGCTACTATGGCTACACCTTC. Translation gives CASKPGQRYYGYTF.

This clonotype occurred a few times. J is TRBJ1-1 and V is TRBV6-1, with 8 bases aligning to TRBD1. With V trimmed by 4 bases and J by 5 bases, 6 bases remained unmatched. The CDR3 spans 14 residues. Germline V gives CDR1 MNHNS, CDR2 SASEGT. The CDR3 region is CASSGTGPSTEAFF. CDR3 nucleotides: TGTGCCAGCAGTGGGACAGGGCCGAGTACTGAAGCTTTCTTT.

This clonotype appeared many times. The V gene is TRBV24-1, the J gene TRBJ2-7; D is uncertain. CDR1 is KGHDR, CDR2 SFDVKD, per germline. With 7 bases removed from V and 2 bases from J, the gap between germline ends came to 17 bases. The CDR3 length is 15 residues. As DNA, the CDR3 is TGTGCCACCAGGGCTTTCGAGAGATCAACCTACGAGCAGTACTTC. It encodes CATRAFERSTYEQYF.

In this sample, this clonotype turned up a few times. This sequence joins TRBV18 and TRBJ1-3; D unclear. The CDR3 runs 16 residues. CDR1 is KGHSH and CDR2 is LQKENI in the germline V gene. V lost 0 bases and J 2 bases, leaving 11 bases between the germline ends. CDR3 protein: CASSPPSPAAGNTIYF. The CDR3 DNA reads as TGTGCCAGCTCACCACCGTCGCCAGCTGCTGGAAACACCATATATTTT.

Ten or more counts support this clonotype. The chain has TRBV12-3 or TRBV12-4 and TRBJ1-1, with D uncertain. CDR3 length: 12 residues. The ends were cut back, 8 bases at V and 0 bases at J, with 7 bases in the middle. The CDR3 loop is CASRAMNTEAFF. DNA for the CDR3: TGTGCCAGCCGGGCAATGAACACTGAAGCTTTCTTT.

The chain is built from TRBV18 and TRBJ2-1; 9 positions agree with TRBD2. The CDR3 has 18 amino acids. The V gene end was trimmed by 6 bases and the J gene end by 4 bases; junction bases not matched to a gene: 16. From germline, CDR1 is KGHSH and CDR2 LQKENI. CDR3 in amino acids: CASSRTSAPGRGYNEQFF. For the CDR3, the DNA is TGTGCCAGCTCTCGGACTAGCGCACCCGGAAGGGGGTACAATGAGCAGTTCTTC.

This rearrangement joins TRBV3-1 to TRBJ1-1; D is undetermined. V lost 1 base, J lost 3 bases, and 6 bases lay in between. Germline CDR1 LGHDT, CDR2 YNNKEL (reference sequence). CDR3 length: 13 residues. CDR3: CASSQGHDTEAFF. The CDR3 DNA is TGTGCCAGCAGCCAAGGACACGACACTGAAGCTTTCTTT.

This clonotype has a count of ten or more. This chain connects TRBV20-1 to TRBJ2-2; 8 positions agree with TRBD2. This CDR3 comprises 14 residues. CDR1 is DFQATT and CDR2 is SNEGSKA in the germline V gene (reference sequence). The junction had 7 bases not matched to a gene; V was cut back by 6 bases and J by 4 bases. The CDR3 bases are TGCAGTGCCCCGGGACTAGGATCCACCGGGGAGCTGTTTTTT. This sequence encodes CSAPGLGSTGELFF.

This clonotype was seen a handful of times. The chain is built from TRBV5-1 and TRBJ2-3; the match to TRBD1 covers 7 bases. Looked up from germline, CDR1 is SGHRS and CDR2 is YFSETQ. Trimming cost V 2 bases and J 5 bases; bases outside gene matches: 5. The length of the CDR3 is 14 residues. The CDR3 protein is CASSFGQDIDTQYF. CDR3 DNA: TGCGCCAGCAGCTTTGGACAGGACATAGATACGCAGTATTTT.

This clonotype was found a few times. CDR3 in amino acids: CSASGYQNTEAFF. CDR3 in DNA: TGCAGTGCTAGTGGGTACCAGAACACTGAAGCTTTCTTT. The chain recombines TRBV20-1 with TRBJ1-1; D not certain. V lost 3 bases to trimming and J lost 1 base, with 9 bases between them. Per germline, CDR1 DFQATT and CDR2 SNEGSKA (reference sequence). The CDR3 contains 13 residues.

In this sample, this clonotype turned up many times. The J gene is TRBJ2-7, the V gene TRBV7-2; 9 nucleotides match TRBD1. The CDR3 is 15 residues long. Germline trimming cut 1 base from V and 2 bases from J; bases unmatched to any gene: 3. Looked up from germline, CDR1 is SGHTA and CDR2 is FQGNSA. CDR3 in amino acids: CASSLGQGGTYEQYF. The CDR3, as DNA: TGTGCCAGCAGCTTAGGACAGGGGGGGACCTACGAGCAGTACTTC.

This rearrangement joins TRBV13 to TRBJ2-5; a weak D match, TRBD1 (6 bases). Per germline, CDR1 PRHDT and CDR2 FYEKMQ (reference sequence). V lost 5 bases, J lost 5 bases, and 12 bases lay in between. CDR3 length equals 13 residues. The CDR3 sequence is CASSLSGVETQYF. CDR3 coding DNA: TGTGCCAGCAGCCTCTCAGGGGTGGAGACCCAGTACTTC.

V usage is TRBV20-1 and J usage is TRBJ1-1; 7 bases are shared with TRBD1. After removal of 1 base from V and 5 bases from J, the junction contained 7 bases not matched to a gene. Germline V gene lookup returns CDR1 DFQATT and CDR2 SNEGSKA (reference sequence). This CDR3 region has 14 residues. The CDR3, as DNA: TGCAGTGCTAGAGGACAGGGAAGGTGGACTGAAGCTTTCTTT. This codes for CSARGQGRWTEAFF.

V gene TRBV7-6 combines with J gene TRBJ1-2; 8 bases map to TRBD1. CDR1 and CDR2 (germline): SGHVS, FNYEAQ. This CDR3 is 15 amino acids long. J was trimmed by 5 bases and V by 5 bases; bases with no gene match: 10. The CDR3 coding sequence is TGTGCCAGCAGCCCAGGGGGCCTGGCTAGATATGGCTACACCTTC. Its protein product is CASSPGGLARYGYTF.

The rearrangement uses TRBV7-2 and TRBJ2-7; D is uncertain. V was clipped by 7 bases and J by 6 bases, with 19 bases between them. CDR1 and CDR2 (germline): SGHTA, FQGNSA. The CDR3 sequence is 14 residues long. CDR3 in amino acids: CASTTSERRGEQYF. CDR3 bases: TGTGCCAGCACCACCTCTGAGCGAAGAGGCGAGCAGTACTTC.

The rearrangement uses TRBV30 and TRBJ1-5; the D is unclear. The CDR3 length is 14 residues. Germline V gene lookup returns CDR1 GTSNPN and CDR2 SVGIG (reference sequence). V lost 5 bases, J lost 3 bases, and 14 bases lay in between. The CDR3 is CAWQKQTINQPQHF. As DNA, the CDR3 is TGTGCCTGGCAGAAACAGACAATCAATCAGCCCCAGCATTTT.